Below, 10 T cell receptor beta chains from the same sample are listed, as sequenced in a study of T cell responses to AZD1222 COVID-19 vaccine. Only in-frame clones appear in the TCRdb table, and some are missing; sequencing was by immunoSEQ multiplex PCR. The profile shows 83,000 or so clones, less than 95% of them singletons. Sample: peripheral blood, taken 28 days after the second AZD1222 dose. The receptors were sampled from an adult who received the AZD1222 COVID-19 vaccine.

The rearrangement joins TRBV15 to TRBJ1-4, with D possibly TRBD1 on 5 matching bases. The V gene lost 3 bases and the J gene lost 4 bases, with 9 bases spanning the gap. The germline gives CDR1 LNHNV, CDR2 YYDKDF (reference sequence). The CDR3 runs 14 residues. DNA for the CDR3: TGTGCCACCAGCAGTCGGGGCCGTAATGAAAAACTGTTTTTT. Its translation is CATSSRGRNEKLFF.

This chain links TRBV25-1 with TRBJ2-7, with D perhaps matching TRBD2 (6 bases). Trimming cost V 2 bases and J 2 bases, with 13 bases left between them. The CDR3 extends over 15 amino acids. Germline lookup yields CDR1 MGHDK and CDR2 SYGVNS. The DNA of the CDR3 is TGTGCCAGCAGTGAACCGGGACGCGGGGCCTACGAGCAGTACTTC. Translating gives CASSEPGRGAYEQYF.

The V call is TRBV2, the J call TRBJ1-4; D might be TRBD1 (6 bases). CDR3 length: 14 residues. Germline V gives CDR1 SNHLY, CDR2 FYNNEI. The V end was cut by 7 bases, the J end by 4 bases, with 13 bases between. Here the CDR3 reads CASKFGTFNEKLFF. CDR3 coding DNA: TGTGCCAGCAAGTTCGGGACATTTAATGAAAAACTGTTTTTT.

The chain has TRBV7-9 and TRBJ2-3, with 10 bases aligning to TRBD2. The J segment lost 0 bases and the V segment lost 3 bases, leaving 6 bases of the junction unmatched. The CDR3 totals 17 residues. CDR1 and CDR2 from the germline V gene are SEHNR and FQNEAQ (reference sequence). CDR3 DNA sequence: TGTGCCAGCAGCTTTTCTCAGACTAGCGGGAGCACAGATACGCAGTATTTT. This codes for CASSFSQTSGSTDTQYF.

V is TRBV24-1 and J is TRBJ1-1; no clear D. V gave up 10 bases and J gave up 7 bases, with 12 bases separating them. The CDR3 sequence is 11 residues long. The V gene's germline CDR1 is KGHDR and CDR2 SFDVKD. CDR3 sequence: CATSARDEAFF. The CDR3 bases are TGTGCCACGTCGGCGAGGGATGAAGCTTTCTTT.

The count of this clone is one. The rearrangement joins TRBV7-3 to TRBJ2-2; 8 bases are shared with TRBD2. The trim removed 10 bases at V and 6 bases at J, leaving 10 bases unmatched. The CDR3 contains 14 residues. The germline gives CDR1 SGHTA, CDR2 FQGTGA. The CDR3 loop is CATTSVVLAGELFF. The CDR3 nucleotides read TGTGCCACGACTAGCGTCGTACTAGCCGGGGAGCTGTTTTTT.

This clone was counted a few times. The chain combines TRBV27 with TRBJ2-1; D may be TRBD2 (6 bases). The CDR3 consists of 16 residues. Trimming stripped 6 bases from V and 3 bases from J, with 18 bases between. Germline V gene lookup returns CDR1 MNHEY and CDR2 SMNVEV (reference sequence). CDR3 sequence reads: CASSLYEGGNYNEQFF. CDR3 sequence (DNA): TGTGCCAGCAGCCTTTATGAGGGAGGTAACTACAATGAGCAGTTCTTC.

The chain employs TRBV5-5 and TRBJ2-7; perhaps TRBD1 as D (6 bases). Germline V gives CDR1 SGHKS, CDR2 YYEKEE (reference sequence). V dropped 4 bases and J dropped 7 bases, with 9 bases sitting between them. The CDR3 is made up of 11 amino acids. CDR3 sequence: CASSRQEEQYF. CDR3 nucleotide sequence: TGTGCCAGCAGCCGACAGGAGGAGCAGTACTTC.

The gene calls are TRBV28 and TRBJ2-7, with D possibly being TRBD1 (6 bases). Trimming stripped 6 bases from V and 5 bases from J, with 14 bases between. CDR1 and CDR2 from the germline V gene are MDHEN and SYDVKM. The CDR3 loop spans 13 amino acids. The chain's CDR3 is CASRSNQGNEQYF. The CDR3 nucleotides are TGTGCCAGCAGGTCGAATCAGGGGAACGAGCAGTACTTC.

This chain connects TRBV28 to TRBJ2-2; a possible D gene is TRBD2 (6 bases). V was shortened by 6 bases and J by 2 bases, with 19 bases between the two germline ends. CDR1 is MDHEN and CDR2 is SYDVKM in the germline V gene. The CDR3 is 17 residues long. CDR3 sequence: CASRWDLSTHNTGELFF. Written as DNA, the CDR3 is TGTGCCAGCAGGTGGGACTTATCCACGCATAACACCGGGGAGCTGTTTTTT.